This T cell receptor (beta chain) derives from a study of T cell repertoires in cytomegalovirus infection. General observations from the study: In two of eight donors, the top clonotype was HLA-C-restricted CMV-specific. Cumulative public TCR beta family frequency identified carriers of CMV plus the relevant HLA.

On this clonotype: Its antigen is as yet unknown. One junction end disagrees with the germline gene, perhaps due to a read error.

CDR1 is WSHSY and CDR2 is SAAADI in the germline V gene. The CDR3 length is 17 residues. TCRdb re-derived calls from the reads in MiXCR, one entry per CDR3 protein. The sample consists of roughly 350,000 distinct CDR3 sequences, roughly 34% of them appearing once. The receptor comes from a human donor in good health (CMV status not recorded). Some clones in this sample may be carry-over from other donors' samples. The rearrangement uses TRBV10-2 and TRBJ1-5; weak D call: TRBD1 (5 bases). The source material was cultured PBMCs, sampled from culture after CMV antigen stimulation. CDR3 in DNA: TGCGCCAGCGGTGATTACCCGGGACCCCTGGGCGATCAGCCCCAGCATTTT. Its translation is CASGDYPGPLGDQPQHF.